One TCR beta chain is described in this entry. Its specificity is not known. Naive CD45RA+ and memory CD45RA-negative subsets were split from CD4+ cells. The germline V gene has CDR1 GTSNPN and CDR2 SVGIG (reference sequence). CDR3 size: 20 residues. The V segment lost 2 bases and the J segment 0 bases; nucleotides outside the gene matches: 18. The sample originates from a study of shared clonotypes between healthy human individuals. For the study at large: Per donor, CD8 memory used one plate, CD8 naive used two, CD4 memory used three and CD4 naive used three. Study conclusions and caveats: Naive CD4 clonotypes were shared across several donors at 5% to 6%.

The method was immunoSEQ multiplex PCR; TCRdb's version includes in-frame clones alone and lacks a portion of them. The repertoire has 330,000 or so clones, over 65% of them found once; the top ten carry 10%. The chain joins TRBV30 to TRBJ2-3; 9 bases fit TRBD2. The TCR originated in a man aged 25-45 years in good health. The material sequenced was memory CD4+ T cells sorted from blood. As to subset: CD45RA-negative fraction. In DNA, the CDR3 is TGTGCCTGGAGTTTTGGGCTAGCGGGAAGACCCCCTCTTAGCACAGATACGCAGTATTTT. This translates into CAWSFGLAGRPPLSTDTQYF. The variable domain in full, completed from reference TRBV30 and TRBJ2-3, reads SQTIHQWPATLVQPVGSPLSLECTVEGTSNPNLYWYRQAAGRGLQLLFYSVGIGQISSEVPQNLSASRPQDRQFILSSKKLLLSDSGFYLCAWSFGLAGRPPLSTDTQYFGPGTRLTVL.